Listed below are T cell receptor beta chains from one sample, sequenced in a study of blood T cells in healthy people across ages. In TCRdb, the 5' RACE reads were re-called with MiXCR into one record per CDR3 protein. This table has hundreds of thousands of distinct CDR3 sequences, under 65% appearing once. The sample taken for sequencing was blood. These receptors were obtained from a woman older than 75 in good health. Each CDR3 is given with its conserved first and last residue. Each record gives: D gene, V gene, J gene, clone size, CDR3 protein, CDR3 DNA. D genes are given only for firm matches. Clone size, where shown, is once, few, many, or a class for clones that have expanded.

-	TRBV3-1	TRBJ2-1	-	CASSQGLAWASGNEQFF	TGTGCCAGCAGCCAAGGATTAGCGTGGGCTTCGGGAAATGAGCAGTTCTTC
-	TRBV27	TRBJ1-2	-	CATRPEIANYGYTF	TGTGCCACCCGCCCAGAGATCGCTAACTATGGCTACACCTTC
-	TRBV3-1	TRBJ2-4	-	CASSPPGPTGTKNIQYF	TGTGCCAGCAGCCCCCCGGGGCCTACAGGGACCAAAAACATTCAGTACTTC
-	TRBV28	TRBJ1-6	many	CASRRRDLNSPLHF	TGTGCCAGCAGGCGGCGGGACCTTAATTCACCCCTCCACTTT
-	TRBV7-9	TRBJ2-7	-	CASSPSSGSLSYEQYF	TGTGCCAGCAGCCCATCCTCGGGGTCGCTCTCCTACGAGCAGTACTTC
-	TRBV12-3/TRBV12-4	TRBJ2-2	-	CASSSDKQPGELFF	TGTGCCAGCAGTTCGGACAAACAGCCCGGGGAGCTGTTTTTT
-	TRBV29-1	TRBJ2-3	many	CSVAGRDTQYF	TGCAGCGTGGCGGGGCGGGATACGCAGTATTTT
-	TRBV5-1	TRBJ1-4	many	CASSLATATNEKLFF	TGCGCCAGCAGCTTGGCAACAGCAACTAATGAAAAACTGTTTTTT
TRBD2	TRBV18	TRBJ2-7	-	CASSPGTGTSGSYEQYF	TGTGCCAGCTCGCCGGGGACCGGGACTAGCGGCTCCTACGAGCAGTACTTC
-	TRBV15	TRBJ2-3	once	CATSNPGSSTDTQYF	TGTGCCACCAGTAACCCCGGATCTAGCACAGATACGCAGTATTTT
-	TRBV6-6	TRBJ2-1	-	CASSYDRGGSPINEQFF	TGTGCCAGCAGTTACGATAGGGGGGGTTCTCCCATCAATGAGCAGTTCTTC
-	TRBV13	TRBJ2-4	-	CASSGRQTLRQYF	TGTGCCAGCAGCGGAAGACAGACGCTAAGGCAGTACTTC
TRBD2	TRBV13	TRBJ2-7	-	CASRTRGGSSYEQYF	TGTGCCAGCAGAACGCGCGGGGGGAGCTCCTACGAGCAGTACTTC
-	TRBV12-3/TRBV12-4	TRBJ1-1	many	CASSSQGSTEAFF	TGTGCCAGCAGTTCCCAGGGGAGCACTGAAGCTTTCTTT
-	TRBV27	TRBJ2-3	few	CARKQGETDTQYF	TGTGCCAGGAAGCAGGGAGAAACAGATACGCAGTATTTT
-	TRBV3-1	TRBJ1-5	-	CASSRVIGNQPQHF	TGTGCCAGCAGCCGCGTTATTGGCAATCAGCCCCAGCATTTT
-	TRBV10-3	TRBJ1-5	few	CAISAQHRGLQPQHF	TGTGCCATCAGTGCCCAACACCGGGGGTTGCAGCCCCAGCATTTT
-	TRBV2	TRBJ2-7	-	CASSPQGYERYF	TGTGCCAGCAGTCCTCAGGGTTACGAGCGGTACTTC
TRBD2	TRBV5-1	TRBJ2-2	-	CASSGGLAEPSNTGELFF	TGCGCCAGCAGCGGGGGACTAGCGGAACCGTCGAACACCGGGGAGCTGTTTTTT
TRBD2	TRBV5-1	TRBJ2-5	few	CASSLSGLPQETQYF	TGCGCCAGCAGCTTGTCGGGACTACCACAAGAGACCCAGTACTTC
-	TRBV29-1	TRBJ2-7	many	CSVEETRASYEQYF	TGCAGCGTTGAAGAGACTAGGGCTTCCTACGAGCAGTACTTC
-	TRBV9	TRBJ2-5	-	CASSVRVAGETQYF	TGTGCCAGCAGCGTAAGGGTGGCGGGAGAGACCCAGTACTTC
TRBD1	TRBV5-1	TRBJ1-5	once	CASSVTGGSNQPQHF	TGCGCCAGCAGCGTGACAGGGGGGAGCAATCAGCCCCAGCATTTT
-	TRBV29-1	TRBJ2-7	-	CSVATVSSYEQYF	TGCAGCGTTGCCACGGTATCGTCCTACGAGCAGTACTTC
-	TRBV12-3/TRBV12-4	TRBJ2-2	-	CASRMDSLTGELFF	TGTGCCAGCAGAATGGACAGTCTCACCGGGGAGCTGTTTTTT
-	TRBV5-1	TRBJ2-1	-	CASSLAVGAYNEQFF	TGCGCCAGCAGCCTGGCTGTGGGGGCGTACAATGAGCAGTTCTTC
-	TRBV7-2	TRBJ2-7	-	CASSLGLQGTEQYF	TGTGCCAGCAGCTTAGGATTACAGGGAACCGAGCAGTACTTC
-	TRBV11-3	TRBJ2-7	-	CASTVGGGYEQYF	TGTGCCAGCACCGTAGGAGGGGGCTACGAGCAGTACTTC
-	TRBV25-1	TRBJ2-5	-	CASDPNGGPETQYF	TGTGCCAGCGACCCCAATGGAGGGCCTGAGACCCAGTACTTC
-	TRBV18	TRBJ2-1	-	CASSLPDGVEQFF	TGTGCCAGCTCACTTCCGGACGGGGTTGAGCAGTTCTTC